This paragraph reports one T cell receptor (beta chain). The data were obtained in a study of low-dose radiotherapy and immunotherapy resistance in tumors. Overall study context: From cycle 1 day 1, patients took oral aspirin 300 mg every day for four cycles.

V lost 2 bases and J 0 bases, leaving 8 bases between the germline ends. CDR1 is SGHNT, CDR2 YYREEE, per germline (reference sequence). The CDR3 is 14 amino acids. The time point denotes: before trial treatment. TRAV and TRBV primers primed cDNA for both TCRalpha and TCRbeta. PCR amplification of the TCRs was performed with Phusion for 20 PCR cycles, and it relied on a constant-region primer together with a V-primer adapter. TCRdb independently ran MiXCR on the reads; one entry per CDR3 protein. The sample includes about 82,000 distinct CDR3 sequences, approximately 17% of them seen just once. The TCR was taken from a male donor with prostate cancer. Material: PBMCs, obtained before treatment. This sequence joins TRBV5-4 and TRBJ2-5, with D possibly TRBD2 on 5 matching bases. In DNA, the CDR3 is TGTGCCAGCAGCTTCGCGGACTACCAAGAGACCCAGTACTTC. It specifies CASSFADYQETQYF.